Listed here are 15 T cell receptor beta chains from one sample, sequenced in a study of T cells expressing NK-cell markers. TCRdb reanalyzed the 5' RACE reads and collapses them to one entry per CDR3 protein, without DNA. This repertoire comprises 500,000 or so distinct CDR3 sequences; its ten largest clones make up around 3.3%. Source material: blood T cells: a sorted CD56 or NKG2C T cell subset, CD4+ or CD8+ T cells, or bulk PBMC T cells (not recorded which). The receptors were sampled from a man aged 18 to 29 in good health.

The chain employs TRBV5-6 and TRBJ2-1. CDR3 length: 15 residues. Per germline, CDR1 SGHDT and CDR2 YYEEEE. Here the CDR3 reads CASSLGGSTYNEQFF. Full variable domain (missing parts from reference TRBV5-6 and TRBJ2-1): DAGVTQSPTHLIKTRGQQVTLRCSPKSGHDTVSWYQQALGQGPQFIFQYYEEEERQRGNFPDRFSGHQFPNYSSELNVNALLLGDSALYLCASSLGGSTYNEQFFGPGTRLTVL.

The chain has TRBV6-1 and TRBJ1-5. Looked up from germline, CDR1 is MNHNS and CDR2 is SASEGT. The CDR3 totals 13 residues. CDR3 sequence reads: CASSTGREQPQHF.

J is TRBJ2-3 and V is TRBV7-7; TCRdb indicates TRBD2, and absent DNA this call remains unverified. The CDR3 loop spans 19 amino acids. The V gene's germline CDR1 is SSHAT and CDR2 FNYEAQ (reference sequence). CDR3 sequence reads: CASSLGSSGAGGPSDTQYF. Combining the CDR3 with reference TRBV7-7 and TRBJ2-3 gives the whole variable domain GAGVSQSPRYKVTKRGQDVTLRCDPISSHATLYWYQQALGQGPEFLTYFNYEAQPDKSGLPSDRFSAERPEGSISTLTIQRTEQRDSAMYRCASSLGSSGAGGPSDTQYFGPGTRLTVL.

V gene TRBV6-4 combines with J gene TRBJ2-7; TCRdb reports TRBD2, a call that lacks DNA to check it against. This CDR3 comprises 18 residues. Germline V lookup: CDR1 MRHNA, CDR2 SNTAGT. The CDR3 region is CASSVLASGTISNYEQYF.

The rearrangement uses TRBV14 and TRBJ1-5. Germline V gene data show CDR1 as SGHDN and CDR2 as FVKESK. The CDR3 runs 17 residues. CDR3 sequence: CASSQWTVLYSNQPQHF.

V usage is TRBV28 and J usage is TRBJ2-1. CDR3 length: 15 amino acids. In germline, CDR1 is MDHEN, CDR2 SYDVKM. The CDR3 loop reads CASSDWATSYNGQFF.

The CDR3 region is CSVQTSGSDTQYF. The chain joins TRBV29-1 to TRBJ2-3; with no DNA, the TCRdb D assignment of TRBD2 cannot be verified. The CDR3 covers 13 residues. Per the germline V gene, CDR1 is SQVTM and CDR2 is ANQGSEA.

The chain carries TRBV11-2 and TRBJ2-2; the D gene TCRdb calls, TRBD2, cannot be checked with no DNA. The germline V gene has CDR1 SGHAT and CDR2 FQNNGV. The CDR3 consists of 20 residues. The CDR3 spells CATESYRGDRGLAGAGELFF.

V gene TRBV12-3 or TRBV12-4 combines with J gene TRBJ2-1. The CDR3 runs to 12 residues. CDR3 loop: CASSLAFVEQFF.

The chain carries TRBV10-3 and TRBJ2-3; absent DNA, TCRdb's TRBD1 call cannot be checked. Germline V CDR1 and CDR2: ENHRY, SYGVKD. The CDR3 totals 15 residues. The CDR3 loop reads CAIGSGPAESRTQYF.

This rearrangement joins TRBV20-1 to TRBJ2-3; TCRdb calls TRBD1, which cannot be checked without DNA. CDR3 length: 14 residues. Germline CDR1 and CDR2: DFQATT and SNEGSKA (reference sequence). This CDR3 is CSAIPGQGIDTQYF.

The chain recombines TRBV10-3 with TRBJ2-5. Germline values: CDR1 ENHRY, CDR2 SYGVKD. The CDR3 consists of 14 residues. The CDR3 spells CAISDPGYQETQYF.

The chain is built from TRBV3-1 and TRBJ1-1; TCRdb's assignment of TRBD1 cannot be checked, as there is no DNA. CDR1 is LGHDT, CDR2 YNNKEL, per germline (reference sequence). There are 15 residues in the CDR3. The CDR3 loop reads CASSHGQGTNTEAFF.

V gene TRBV10-3 combines with J gene TRBJ2-3. The CDR3 is 15 amino acids. Germline V gene sequence: CDR1 ENHRY, CDR2 SYGVKD. CDR3 loop: CAISDIRVRTDTQYF.

CDR3 protein: CASSHYGDDAGTSTDTQYF. This sequence joins TRBV4-2 and TRBJ2-3; TCRdb proposes TRBD1, but this gene call is untestable without DNA. The germline V gene has CDR1 LGHNA and CDR2 YNFKEQ. The CDR3 runs 19 residues.